One T cell receptor beta chain is described in this entry. PCR employed 60 Vbeta and 13 Jbeta primers. Profiling relied on immunoSEQ multiplex PCR, and the TCRdb table lists in-frame clones only, not all of them. This repertoire shows 160,000 or so clones, roughly 85% found once; its top ten account for over 8%. This record belongs to a study of cytomegalovirus exposure and HLA in healthy donors. Healthy bone marrow donors formed the donor group. CDR3 length: 18 residues. The trim removed 6 bases at V and 1 base at J, leaving 11 bases unmatched. Germline CDR1 reads MDHEN; CDR2 reads SYDVKM. The clonotype comes from a man younger than 35 in good health and CMV-seropositive. Sequenced input: PBMCs. This chain uses TRBV28 with TRBJ2-5, with TRBD2 identical over 13 bases. The CDR3 DNA is TGTGCCAGCAGCTGGACTAGCGGGAGTGATACGATCCAAGAGACCCAGTACTTC. This encodes CASSWTSGSDTIQETQYF.